The T cell receptor (beta chain) described here comes from a study of T cell changes during pregnancy in multiple sclerosis. Data came from immunoSEQ multiplex PCR; TCRdb stores just in-frame clones and leaves some out. In the table there are more than 100,000 clones, approximately 90% of which are singletons. Per germline, CDR1 MNHEY and CDR2 SMNVEV (reference sequence). This CDR3 has 15 amino acids. Trimming left V 5 bases short and J 2 bases short, with 14 bases between. The specimen was peripheral blood, collected after pregnancy. The source of this sequence is a female donor with multiple sclerosis, enrolled in a pregnancy study. The rearrangement joins TRBV27 to TRBJ2-3, with D possibly TRBD2 on 6 matching bases. CDR3 protein: CASSARDSSTDTQYF. The DNA for the CDR3 is TGTGCCAGCAGTGCCCGGGACTCATCCACAGATACGCAGTATTTT.